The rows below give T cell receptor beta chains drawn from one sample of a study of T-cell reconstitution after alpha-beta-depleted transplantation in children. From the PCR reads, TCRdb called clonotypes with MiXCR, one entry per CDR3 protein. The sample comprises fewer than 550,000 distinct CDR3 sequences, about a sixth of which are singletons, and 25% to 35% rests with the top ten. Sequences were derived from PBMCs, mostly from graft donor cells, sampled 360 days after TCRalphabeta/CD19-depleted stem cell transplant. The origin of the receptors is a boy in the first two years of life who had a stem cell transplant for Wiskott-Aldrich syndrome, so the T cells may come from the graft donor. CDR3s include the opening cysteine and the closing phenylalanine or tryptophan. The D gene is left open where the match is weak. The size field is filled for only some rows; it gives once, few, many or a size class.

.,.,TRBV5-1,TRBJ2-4,CASSLGVRLAKNIQYF,TGCGCCAGCAGCTTAGGGGTGAGGTTAGCCAAAAACATTCAGTACTTC
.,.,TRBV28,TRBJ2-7,CASSLSVRAYYEQYF,TGTGCCAGCAGTTTATCTGTCAGGGCCTATTACGAGCAGTACTTC
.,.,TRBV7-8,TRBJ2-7,CASSPSRNEQYF,TGTGCCAGCAGCCCTAGCCGTAACGAGCAGTACTTC
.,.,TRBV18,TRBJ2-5,CASSFGPETQYF,TGTGCCAGCTCATTTGGGCCAGAGACCCAGTACTTC
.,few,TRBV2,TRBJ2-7,CASSAAPKVSYEQYF,TGTGCCAGCTCTGCCGCGCCAAAGGTCTCCTACGAGCAGTACTTC
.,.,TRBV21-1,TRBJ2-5,CASSIRETSGRQETQYF,TGTGCCAGCAGCATAAGGGAGACTAGCGGGAGGCAAGAGACCCAGTACTTC
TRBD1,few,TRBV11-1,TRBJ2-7,CASSRDRGSSKGFSYEQYF,TGTGCCAGCAGCCGGGACAGGGGTTCTTCCAAGGGGTTCTCCTACGAGCAGTACTTC
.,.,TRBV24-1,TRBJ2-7,CATSDVNPHEQYF,TGTGCCACCAGTGACGTCAATCCACACGAGCAGTACTTC
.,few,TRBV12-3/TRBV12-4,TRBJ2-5,CASSIRAVGRKETQYF,TGTGCCAGCAGCATAAGGGCGGTTGGCAGAAAAGAGACCCAGTACTTC
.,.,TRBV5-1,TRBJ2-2,CASSLDQYSNTGELFF,TGCGCCAGCAGCTTGGATCAGTATTCGAACACCGGGGAGCTGTTTTTT
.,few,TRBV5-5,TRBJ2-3,CASSLSHRAFTDTQYF,TGTGCCAGCAGCTTATCGCACCGAGCTTTCACAGATACGCAGTATTTT
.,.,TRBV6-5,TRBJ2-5,CASSYRSRQETQYF,TGTGCCAGCAGTTACCGATCCCGCCAAGAGACCCAGTACTTC
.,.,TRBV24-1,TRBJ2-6,CATDNKPGPGANVLTF,TGTGCCACCGATAATAAACCAGGGCCAGGGGCCAACGTCCTGACTTTC
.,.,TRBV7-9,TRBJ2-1,CASSGGWEQFF,TGTGCCAGCAGTGGAGGGTGGGAGCAGTTCTTC
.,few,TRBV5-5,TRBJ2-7,CASSLEPERGVFEQYF,TGTGCCAGCAGCTTGGAGCCAGAGAGAGGGGTTTTTGAGCAGTACTTC
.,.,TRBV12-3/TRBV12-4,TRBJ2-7,CASSLDGTSYEQYF,TGTGCCAGCAGTTTAGACGGTACCTCCTACGAGCAGTACTTC
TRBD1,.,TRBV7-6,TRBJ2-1,CASSLGFTGGVAEQFF,TGTGCCAGCAGCTTAGGGTTTACAGGGGGAGTTGCTGAGCAGTTCTTC
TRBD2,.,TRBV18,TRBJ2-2,CASSPPGLAGITGELFF,TGTGCCAGCTCACCACCTGGACTAGCGGGTATAACCGGGGAGCTGTTTTTT